The 9 T cell receptor beta chains listed next were all sequenced from one sample in a study of T cells in Graves' hyperthyroidism and ophthalmopathy. TCR beta CDR3 sequences were amplified from RNA transcripts. TCR CDR3 regions were first amplified by RT-PCR with HTBI primers. Each CDR3 protein is one row after TCRdb ran MiXCR on the multiplex PCR reads. This sample has 210,000 or so distinct CDR3 sequences; more than 15% occur once, and the top ten carry 50%. The sample taken for sequencing was blood. These receptors all stem from a man aged 50 to 60 with Graves' hyperthyroidism.

This clonotype has at least ten counts. The chain is built from TRBV6-1 and TRBJ1-1, with D hard to call. Germline V gene sequence: CDR1 MNHNS, CDR2 SASEGT. The V gene lost 8 bases and the J gene lost 3 bases, with 16 bases spanning the gap. This CDR3 has 14 residues. The CDR3 loop is CASGPGERHTEAFF. In DNA, the CDR3 is TGTGCCAGCGGCCCGGGCGAAAGGCACACTGAAGCTTTCTTT.

This clonotype was seen many times. V usage is TRBV24-1 and J usage is TRBJ2-3; 7 bases line up with TRBD1. Germline-derived CDR1 and CDR2 are KGHDR and SFDVKD. V dropped 3 bases and J dropped 9; count of bases not matched to a gene: 14. The CDR3 length is 16 residues. Written as DNA, the CDR3 is TGTGCCACCAGTGATGCCTTGACAGGGCTTGGGAGAACGCAGTATTTT. Translation: CATSDALTGLGRTQYF.

This clonotype was recorded many times. The chain recombines TRBV28 with TRBJ2-7; D is perhaps TRBD1 (6 bases). V was pared by 6 bases and J by 6 bases, with 12 bases between. The germline V gene has CDR1 MDHEN and CDR2 SYDVKM. The CDR3 extends over 12 amino acids. CDR3 in amino acids: CASRDTGSEQYF. For the CDR3, the DNA is TGTGCCAGCAGGGACACAGGGAGCGAGCAGTACTTC.

This clonotype was seen many times. The V call is TRBV18, the J call TRBJ2-1, with TRBD2 as a possible D gene (6 bases). The CDR3 is made up of 17 amino acids. Germline CDR1 is KGHSH and CDR2 is LQKENI. The ends were cut back, 3 bases at V and 0 bases at J, with 15 bases in the middle. The CDR3 protein is CASSPNGGVSSYNEQFF. Written as DNA, the CDR3 is TGTGCCAGCTCACCCAACGGCGGGGTGAGCTCCTACAATGAGCAGTTCTTC.

V usage is TRBV7-9 and J usage is TRBJ2-1, with 16 nucleotides matching TRBD2. The CDR3 runs to 20 residues. J was trimmed by 3 bases and V by 6 bases; bases with no gene match: 14. In germline, CDR1 is SEHNR, CDR2 FQNEAQ (reference sequence). CDR3 sequence: CASSADPGLAGGPHYNEQFF. The CDR3 nucleotides are TGTGCCAGCAGTGCTGACCCGGGACTAGCGGGAGGGCCTCACTACAATGAGCAGTTCTTC.

This clonotype appeared many times. The V gene is TRBV6-1, the J gene TRBJ2-1, with D unresolved. This CDR3 is 15 amino acids long. Germline lookup yields CDR1 MNHNS and CDR2 SASEGT. V was pared by 0 bases and J by 11 bases, with 17 bases between. The CDR3 sequence is CASSEALPGRSKQFF. In DNA form, the CDR3 reads TGTGCCAGCAGTGAAGCGCTTCCTGGTAGAAGTAAGCAGTTCTTC.

V gene TRBV29-1 combines with J gene TRBJ2-7; D possibly matches TRBD1 or TRBD2 (5 bases each). CDR3 length equals 11 residues. The germline CDR1 and CDR2 sequences are SQVTM and ANQGSEA. V shed 4 bases and J shed 1 base, with 5 bases lying between them. CDR3 loop: CSVGGSYEQYF. The CDR3 coding sequence is TGCAGCGTTGGGGGGTCCTACGAGCAGTACTTC.

This clonotype occurred many times. V is TRBV7-8 and J is TRBJ1-5; D is uncertain. Germline V gene data show CDR1 as SGHVS and CDR2 as FQNEAQ. The CDR3 extends over 15 amino acids. V was trimmed by 3 bases and J by 4 bases, leaving 13 bases between them. The CDR3 protein is CASSFRGNKNQPQHF. The CDR3 DNA reads as TGTGCCAGCAGCTTCAGAGGCAATAAGAATCAGCCCCAGCATTTT.

This clonotype was detected a few times. This chain connects TRBV5-1 to TRBJ2-3; 7 bases agree with TRBD2. The J segment lost 2 bases and the V segment lost 4 bases, leaving 10 bases of the junction unmatched. Germline CDR1 and CDR2: SGHRS and YFSETQ. The CDR3 contains 16 residues. Here the CDR3 reads CASSRGTTRITDTQYF. In nucleotides, the CDR3 is TGCGCCAGCAGCCGGGGGACTACCAGAATCACAGATACGCAGTATTTT.